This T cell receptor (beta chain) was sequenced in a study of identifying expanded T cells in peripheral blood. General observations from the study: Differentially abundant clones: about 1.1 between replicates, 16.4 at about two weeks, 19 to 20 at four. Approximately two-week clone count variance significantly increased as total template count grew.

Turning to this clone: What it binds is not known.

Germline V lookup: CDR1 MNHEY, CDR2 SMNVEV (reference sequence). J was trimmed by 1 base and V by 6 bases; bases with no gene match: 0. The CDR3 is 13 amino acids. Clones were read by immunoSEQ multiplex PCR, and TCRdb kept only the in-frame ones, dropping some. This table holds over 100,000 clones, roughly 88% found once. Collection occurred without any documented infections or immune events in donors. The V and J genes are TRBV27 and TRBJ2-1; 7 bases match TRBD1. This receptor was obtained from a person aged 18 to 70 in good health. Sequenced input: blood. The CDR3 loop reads CASRDRSYNEQFF. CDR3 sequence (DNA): TGTGCCAGCAGGGACAGGTCCTACAATGAGCAGTTCTTC.